One sample yielded the 25 T cell receptor beta chains listed below, sequenced in a study of T cell responses to AZD1222 COVID-19 vaccine. The data were produced by immunoSEQ multiplex PCR, yet TCRdb's version contains in-frame clones alone and is incomplete. There are some 150,000 clones in the sample; about 88% occur only once, and approximately 3.1% lies in the top ten. Sequencing was performed on peripheral blood, taken on day 0 of AZD1222 vaccination. These receptors were collected from an adult in good health.

The sample holds one count of this clone. This chain uses TRBV11-2 with TRBJ1-1; D not resolved. V lost 2 bases to trimming and J lost 1 base, with 8 bases between them. The CDR3 sequence is 14 residues long. Germline V gene lookup returns CDR1 SGHAT and CDR2 FQNNGV. The CDR3: CASSLQVTNTEAFF. CDR3 DNA sequence: TGTGCCAGCAGCTTACAGGTGACGAACACTGAAGCTTTCTTT.

This clone was seen a handful of times. The chain carries TRBV2 and TRBJ1-2; 7 bases agree with TRBD1. V gave up 6 bases and J gave up 8 bases; unmatched junction bases: 18. The CDR3 totals 16 residues. From germline, CDR1 is SNHLY and CDR2 FYNNEI. CDR3 coding DNA: TGTGCCAGCAGATTCTCGGGACAGACAAAGCAAGGGGGCTACACCTTC. Its protein product is CASRFSGQTKQGGYTF.

V is TRBV10-3 and J is TRBJ1-5; TRBD1 is a possible D gene (5 bases). Deletions cut 4 bases from V and 4 bases from J, with 11 bases between. The CDR3 sequence is 14 residues long. In germline, CDR1 is ENHRY, CDR2 SYGVKD. Here the CDR3 DNA reads TGTGCCATCAGTGCCAGCGGGGGGAATCAGCCCCAGCATTTT. Protein product: CAISASGGNQPQHF.

Note on this clone: The same CDR3 can be traced to other DNA sequences in this sample. V gene TRBV5-1 combines with J gene TRBJ2-7, with 9 bases aligning to TRBD1. The CDR3 is made up of 15 amino acids. J was trimmed by 4 bases and V by 0 bases; bases with no gene match: 5. Germline values: CDR1 SGHRS, CDR2 YFSETQ. CDR3 DNA: TGCGCCAGCAGCTTGGCGGGACAGGGTATTTACGAGCAGTACTTC. It yields the protein CASSLAGQGIYEQYF.

V usage is TRBV19 and J usage is TRBJ1-5, with TRBD1 matching 8 bases. This CDR3 comprises 16 residues. Germline V gene data show CDR1 as LNHDA and CDR2 as SQIVND (reference sequence). Germline trimming cut 5 bases from V and 7 bases from J; bases unmatched to any gene: 13. CDR3 in DNA: TGTGCCAGTAGTGATACCGGGACAGGCCGAGGCCAGCCCCAGCATTTT. Protein sequence: CASSDTGTGRGQPQHF. Drawing the rest from reference TRBV19 and TRBJ1-5, the complete variable domain is DGGITQSPKYLFRKEGQNVTLSCEQNLNHDAMYWYRQDPGQGLRLIYYSQIVNDFQKGDIAEGYSVSREKKESFPLTVTSAQKNPTAFYLCASSDTGTGRGQPQHFGDGTRLSIL.

This chain uses TRBV2 with TRBJ2-7, with a weak D call TRBD1 (5 bases). The CDR3 totals 13 residues. The germline gives CDR1 SNHLY, CDR2 FYNNEI. The V and J ends lost 4 bases and 5 bases respectively, with 12 bases between them. In DNA form, the CDR3 reads TGTGCCAGCAGTGCGCTCAGGGTCCACGAGCAGTACTTC. Its translation is CASSALRVHEQYF.

The rearrangement joins TRBV6-5 to TRBJ2-1; 8 bases match TRBD2. Trimming at V came to 5 bases and at J to 3 bases, leaving 6 bases not matched to a gene. The germline V gene encodes CDR1 MNHEY and CDR2 SVGAGI. The CDR3 length is 15 residues. The CDR3 reads CASSKSGGDYNEQFF. DNA for the CDR3: TGTGCCAGCAGTAAGAGCGGGGGAGACTACAATGAGCAGTTCTTC.

V is TRBV6-5 and J is TRBJ1-1, with D perhaps TRBD1 (6 bases). This CDR3 comprises 13 residues. From germline, CDR1 is MNHEY and CDR2 SVGAGI. V shed 6 bases and J shed 3 bases, with 11 bases lying between them. CDR3 protein: CASSQGGYTEAFF. The CDR3 DNA is TGTGCCAGCAGCCAAGGGGGTTACACTGAAGCTTTCTTT.

The CDR3 DNA follows: TGTGCCAGTAGTCCAGCCGGGACAGGGGCCAATCAGCCCCAGCATTTT. Its translation: CASSPAGTGANQPQHF. The chain has TRBV19 and TRBJ1-5, with 10 bases fitting TRBD1. Trimming removed 5 bases from V and 3 bases from J; junction bases left unmatched: 7. Per germline, CDR1 LNHDA and CDR2 SQIVND (reference sequence). This CDR3 has 16 amino acids.

J is TRBJ2-7 and V is TRBV5-6; TRBD2 agrees at 12 bases. Germline V CDR1 and CDR2: SGHDT, YYEEEE. CDR3 length: 14 amino acids. V was pared by 5 bases and J by 7 bases, with 7 bases of the junction left unmatched. In DNA, the CDR3 is TGTGCCAGCAGGCTAGCGGGGGGGCCTTTAGAGCAGTACTTC. The encoded protein is CASRLAGGPLEQYF.

V usage is TRBV2 and J usage is TRBJ1-5; 11 bases are a match to TRBD1. Germline V gene lookup returns CDR1 SNHLY and CDR2 FYNNEI. CDR3 length: 15 residues. Germline trimming cut 5 bases from V and 3 bases from J; bases unmatched to any gene: 3. DNA of the CDR3: TGTGCCAGCAGTTGGGGACAGGGGGACAATCAGCCCCAGCATTTT. Encoded protein: CASSWGQGDNQPQHF.

This rearrangement joins TRBV6-5 to TRBJ2-7; D not certain. Germline V gives CDR1 MNHEY, CDR2 SVGAGI. This CDR3 has 12 amino acids. Trimming removed 6 bases from V and 0 bases from J, with 6 bases in between. In DNA form, the CDR3 reads TGTGCCAGCAGCCAGAGCTCCTACGAGCAGTACTTC. Translating it yields CASSQSSYEQYF.

This chain uses TRBV10-2 with TRBJ1-6; 8 bases fit TRBD1. The germline CDR1 and CDR2 sequences are WSHSY and SAAADI. The CDR3 runs to 18 residues. The CDR3 sequence: CPRSRQGNLGSYNSPLHF. CDR3 sequence (DNA): TGCCCCCGCAGTCGACAGGGGAATCTAGGGTCCTATAATTCACCCCTCCACTTT.

This sequence joins TRBV6-2 or TRBV6-3 and TRBJ2-2, with D unclear. The CDR3 covers 15 residues. The V end was cut by 1 base, the J end by 1 base, with 7 bases between. CDR1 is MNHEY, CDR2 SVGEGT, per germline. The CDR3 sequence is CASSYYRQNTGELFF. The CDR3 nucleotides are TGTGCCAGCAGTTACTATCGACAGAACACCGGGGAGCTGTTTTTT.

V gene TRBV6-2 or TRBV6-3 combines with J gene TRBJ2-1; 7 bases are a match to TRBD1. The CDR3 is 13 residues long. Germline loops: CDR1 MNHEY, CDR2 SVGEGT. Trimming took 0 bases from V and 11 from J; bases not matched to a gene: 4. CDR3 coding DNA: TGTGCCAGCAGTTACTCGACAGGGTACAAGCAGTTCTTC. Its protein is CASSYSTGYKQFF.

The CDR3 region has the DNA TGTGCCAGTAGTCTCGGGACAGGCTATGGCTACACCTTC. Protein product: CASSLGTGYGYTF. The chain carries TRBV19 and TRBJ1-2; 8 bases map to TRBD1. Germline V gene data show CDR1 as LNHDA and CDR2 as SQIVND (reference sequence). The CDR3 contains 13 residues. Losses at the gene ends were 5 bases for V and 4 bases for J; bases not matched to a gene: 3.

The chain couples TRBV2 to TRBJ1-1, with D possibly TRBD1 on 5 matching bases. Germline CDR1 is SNHLY and CDR2 is FYNNEI. Trimming removed 2 bases at V and 10 bases at J, with 17 bases between. The CDR3 consists of 14 residues. The CDR3 sequence: CASSELWTSERAFF. The CDR3 bases are TGTGCCAGCAGTGAACTATGGACATCCGAGCGAGCTTTCTTT.

The genes are TRBV18 and TRBJ2-1; TRBD2 is a possible D gene (5 bases). The CDR3 consists of 15 residues. The V end was cut by 0 bases, the J end by 6 bases, with 12 bases between. The germline CDR1 and CDR2 sequences are KGHSH and LQKENI. The CDR3 protein is CASSPPSGSGNEQFF. DNA for the CDR3: TGTGCCAGCTCACCACCGTCGGGGAGCGGCAATGAGCAGTTCTTC.

CDR3 amino acids: CASRASGDYNEQFF. The CDR3 bases are TGCGCCAGCCGAGCTAGCGGGGATTACAATGAGCAGTTCTTC. The chain combines TRBV10-2 with TRBJ2-1, with TRBD2 identical over 9 bases. This CDR3 is built from 14 residues. V shed 8 bases, J shed 4 bases, and the junction held 6 bases outside the gene matches. Germline CDR1 is WSHSY and CDR2 is SAAADI.

In this sample, this clone turned up once. The DNA of the CDR3 is TGTGCCAGCAGAGCACAGGGGGCGTCTACTGGAAACACCATATATTTT. It encodes CASRAQGASTGNTIYF. This chain links TRBV6-6 with TRBJ1-3; TRBD1 aligns across 9 bases. V lost 6 bases to trimming and J lost 2 bases; unmatched junction nucleotides: 8. This CDR3 has 16 amino acids. CDR1 and CDR2 (germline): MNHNY, SVGAGI (reference sequence).

The genes are TRBV19 and TRBJ1-1; possible D gene TRBD1, 5 bases. CDR1 and CDR2 from the germline V gene are LNHDA and SQIVND (reference sequence). With 5 bases removed from V and 4 bases from J, the gap between germline ends came to 11 bases. This CDR3 is built from 13 residues. CDR3 sequence reads: CASSPRTITEAFF. CDR3 nucleotide sequence: TGTGCCAGTAGTCCCCGGACAATCACTGAAGCTTTCTTT.

This clone appeared once. V and J are TRBV28 and TRBJ1-4, with 10 bases lining up with TRBD1. The CDR3 runs to 13 residues. V was pared by 10 bases and J by 6 bases, with 5 bases of the junction left unmatched. The V gene's germline CDR1 is MDHEN and CDR2 SYDVKM. The CDR3 DNA is TGTGCCATCGTCGGGACAGGGGATGAAAAACTGTTTTTT. It is translated as CAIVGTGDEKLFF.

The chain employs TRBV19 and TRBJ1-3; no clear D gene. Germline V gives CDR1 LNHDA, CDR2 SQIVND (reference sequence). The V end was cut by 9 bases, the J end by 0 bases, with 12 bases between. CDR3 length equals 14 residues. Here the CDR3 DNA reads TGTGCCAGCGACGGATGGTACTCTGGAAACACCATATATTTT. As protein: CASDGWYSGNTIYF.

The chain carries TRBV2 and TRBJ1-4; 11 positions agree with TRBD1. The trim removed 2 bases at V and 8 bases at J, leaving 4 bases unmatched. The CDR3 runs 15 residues. CDR1 and CDR2 from the germline V gene are SNHLY and FYNNEI. The CDR3 here is CASSERTGGEEKLFF. CDR3 bases: TGTGCCAGCAGTGAACGGACAGGGGGCGAGGAAAAACTGTTTTTT.

The sample holds a few counts of this clone. This chain links TRBV28 with TRBJ1-5; D gene ambiguous. The V gene's germline CDR1 is MDHEN and CDR2 SYDVKM. The CDR3 consists of 16 residues. V gave up 3 bases and J gave up 1 base, with 13 bases separating them. The CDR3 DNA follows: TGTGCCAGCAGTTTTTATCCCAGGAAGAGCAATCAGCCCCAGCATTTT. It is translated as CASSFYPRKSNQPQHF.